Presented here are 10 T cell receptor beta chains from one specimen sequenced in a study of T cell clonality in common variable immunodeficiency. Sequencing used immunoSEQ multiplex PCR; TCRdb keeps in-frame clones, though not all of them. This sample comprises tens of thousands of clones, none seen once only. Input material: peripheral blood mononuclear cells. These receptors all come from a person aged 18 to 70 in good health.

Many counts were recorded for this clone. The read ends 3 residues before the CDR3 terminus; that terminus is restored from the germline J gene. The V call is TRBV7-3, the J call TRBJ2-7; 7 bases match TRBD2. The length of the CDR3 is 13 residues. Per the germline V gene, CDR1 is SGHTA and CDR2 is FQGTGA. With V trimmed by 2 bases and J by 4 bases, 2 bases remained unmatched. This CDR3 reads CASSLGREYEQYF. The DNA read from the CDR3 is TGTGCCAGCAGCTTAGGGCGGGAGTACGAG.

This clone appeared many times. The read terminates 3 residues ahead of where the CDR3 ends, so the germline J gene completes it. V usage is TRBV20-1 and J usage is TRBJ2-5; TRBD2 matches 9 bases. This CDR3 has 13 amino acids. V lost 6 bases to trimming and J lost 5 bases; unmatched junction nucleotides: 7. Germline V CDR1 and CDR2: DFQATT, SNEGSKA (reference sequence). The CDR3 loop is CSALGTSLETQYF. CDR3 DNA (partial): TGCAGTGCCTTAGGGACTAGCTTGGAGACC.

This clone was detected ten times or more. The CDR3 DNA, read in part, is TGTGCCAGCAAGCAGAACACTGAA. Its protein is CASKQNTE. The whole CDR3 reads CASKQNTEAFF. The chain employs TRBV7-9 and TRBJ1-1, with D uncertain. The missing CDR3 end, 3 residues past where the read stops, is filled in from the germline J gene. Germline V gene sequence: CDR1 SEHNR, CDR2 FQNEAQ (reference sequence). The CDR3 sequence is 11 residues long. Deletions cut 7 bases from V and 1 base from J, with 4 bases between.

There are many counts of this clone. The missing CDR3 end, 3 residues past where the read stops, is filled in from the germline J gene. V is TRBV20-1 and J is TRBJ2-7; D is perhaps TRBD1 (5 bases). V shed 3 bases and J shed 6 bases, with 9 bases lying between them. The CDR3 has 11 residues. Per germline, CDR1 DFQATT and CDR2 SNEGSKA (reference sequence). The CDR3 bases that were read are TGCAGTGCTAGTTCTAGGGGCGAG. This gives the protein CSASSRGE. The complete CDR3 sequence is CSASSRGEQYF.

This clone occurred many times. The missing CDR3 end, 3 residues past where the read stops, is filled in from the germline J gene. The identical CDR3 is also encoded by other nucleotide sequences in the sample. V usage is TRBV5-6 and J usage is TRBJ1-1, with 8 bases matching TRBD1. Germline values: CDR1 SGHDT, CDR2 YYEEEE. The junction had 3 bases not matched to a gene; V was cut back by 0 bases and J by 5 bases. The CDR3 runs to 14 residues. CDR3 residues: CASSLGQGRTEAFF. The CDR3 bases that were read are TGTGCCAGCAGCTTGGGACAGGGGAGGACTGAA.

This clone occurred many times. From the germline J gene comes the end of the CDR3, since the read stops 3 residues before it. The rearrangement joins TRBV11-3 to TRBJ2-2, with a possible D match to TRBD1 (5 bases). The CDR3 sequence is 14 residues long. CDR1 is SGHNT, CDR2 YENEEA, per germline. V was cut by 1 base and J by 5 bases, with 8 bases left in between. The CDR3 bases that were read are TGTGCCAGCAGCTTAGGGGGCAGGACCGGGGAG. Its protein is CASSLGGRTGE. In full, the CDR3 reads CASSLGGRTGELFF.

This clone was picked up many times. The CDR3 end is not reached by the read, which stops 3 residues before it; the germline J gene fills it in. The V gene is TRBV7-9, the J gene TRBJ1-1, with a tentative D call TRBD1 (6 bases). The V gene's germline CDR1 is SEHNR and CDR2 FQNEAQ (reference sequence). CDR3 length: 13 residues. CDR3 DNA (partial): TGTGCCAGCAGCCAAAACAGGGTTAGTGGA. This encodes CASSQNRVSG. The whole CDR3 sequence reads CASSQNRVSGAFF.

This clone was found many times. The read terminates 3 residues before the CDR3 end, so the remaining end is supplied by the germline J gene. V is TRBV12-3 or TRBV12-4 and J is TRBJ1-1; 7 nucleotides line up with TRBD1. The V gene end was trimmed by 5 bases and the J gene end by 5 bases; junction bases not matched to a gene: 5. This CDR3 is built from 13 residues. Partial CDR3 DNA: TGTGCCAGCAGTACGACAGGGAGGACTGAA. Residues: CASSTTGRTE. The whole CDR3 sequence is CASSTTGRTEAFF.

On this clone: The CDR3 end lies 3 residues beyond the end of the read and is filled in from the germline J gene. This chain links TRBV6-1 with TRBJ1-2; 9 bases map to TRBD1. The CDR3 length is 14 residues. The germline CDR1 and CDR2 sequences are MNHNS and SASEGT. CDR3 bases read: TGTGCCAGCAGTGGGGGACAGGGTTACAATGAC. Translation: CASSGGQGYND. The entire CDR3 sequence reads CASSGGQGYNDYTF.

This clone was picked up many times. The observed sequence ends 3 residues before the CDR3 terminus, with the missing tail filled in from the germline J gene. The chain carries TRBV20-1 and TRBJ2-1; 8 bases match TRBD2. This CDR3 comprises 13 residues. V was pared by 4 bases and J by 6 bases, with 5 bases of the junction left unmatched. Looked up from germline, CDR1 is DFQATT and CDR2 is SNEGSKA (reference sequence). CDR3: CSATRLAFNEQFF. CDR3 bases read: TGCAGTGCTACCCGACTAGCGTTCAATGAG.